These 20 T cell receptor beta chains share one sample of origin, sequenced in a study of T-cell reconstitution after alpha-beta-depleted transplantation in children. Using unique molecular identifiers, the investigators prepared the TCRbeta library. In TCRdb, the PCR reads were re-called with MiXCR into one record per CDR3 protein. Of 700,000 to 950,000 distinct CDR3 sequences in the sample, roughly 15% were seen once. The sample was PBMCs, mostly from graft donor cells, taken 360 days after TCRalphabeta/CD19-depleted stem cell transplant. These receptors were taken from a male patient between 5 and 17 years old who had a stem cell transplant for acute lymphoblastic leukemia, so the T cells may come from the graft donor.

This clonotype showed up many times. The chain employs TRBV5-6 and TRBJ1-1, with 8 bases that match TRBD1. From germline, CDR1 is SGHDT and CDR2 YYEEEE. J lost 10 bases, V lost 1 base, and 9 bases had no gene match. The CDR3 is 14 residues long. CDR3 region: CASSLSGGWLGAFF. In DNA form, the CDR3 reads TGTGCCAGCAGCTTGTCAGGGGGCTGGTTGGGAGCTTTCTTT.

This clonotype appeared a few times. The rearrangement uses TRBV4-1 and TRBJ1-1, with D perhaps matching TRBD1 (6 bases). From germline, CDR1 is MGHRA and CDR2 YSYEKL. This CDR3 has 18 residues. V was pared by 3 bases and J by 1 base, with 21 bases between. The CDR3 DNA is TGCGCCAGCAGCCAGGGCATACAGGGTGGGTATACGAACACTGAAGCTTTCTTT. The encoded protein is CASSQGIQGGYTNTEAFF.

This clonotype was counted only a few times. The chain couples TRBV11-2 to TRBJ1-2; D is perhaps TRBD1 (5 bases). The V end lost 4 bases, the J end lost 3 bases, and 21 bases lay between the germline ends. Germline assignment: CDR1 SGHAT and CDR2 FQNNGV. CDR3 size: 17 residues. CDR3 DNA: TGTGCCAGCAGCTCTAGACGGGGGAGACCCAGGGACTATGGCTACACCTTC. As protein: CASSSRRGRPRDYGYTF.

This clonotype was observed a few times. The genes are TRBV20-1 and TRBJ2-7, with D uncertain. The CDR3 is 11 amino acids. Germline V gene data show CDR1 as DFQATT and CDR2 as SNEGSKA (reference sequence). Deletions cut 1 base from V and 7 bases from J, with 8 bases between. The CDR3 protein is CSARGSFEQYF. The CDR3 DNA is TGCAGTGCTAGAGGTAGTTTTGAGCAGTACTTC.

Only a few counts were recorded for this clonotype. The CDR3 DNA sequence: TGCGCCAGCAGCTTACTGTCTGGAGGGGACACAGATACGCAGTATTTT. Encoded protein: CASSLLSGGDTDTQYF. The chain has TRBV5-1 and TRBJ2-3; TRBD2 is a possible D gene (6 bases). The V gene's germline CDR1 is SGHRS and CDR2 YFSETQ. The CDR3 is made up of 16 amino acids. V was pared by 2 bases and J by 2 bases, with 15 bases between.

This clonotype was seen only a few times. The chain uses TRBV3-1 and TRBJ2-7; D is possibly TRBD2 (6 bases). Germline values: CDR1 LGHDT, CDR2 YNNKEL (reference sequence). With 3 bases removed from V and 0 bases from J, the gap between germline ends came to 12 bases. This CDR3 is built from 15 residues. The CDR3 DNA reads TGTGCCAGCAGCCAGAGGACTAACCCCTCCTACGAGCAGTACTTC. The encoded protein is CASSQRTNPSYEQYF.

This clonotype was observed a few times. Here the CDR3 DNA reads TGTGCCAGCAGTTTTGGGGGACAGGGAGGTGAAGCTTTCTTT. Its translation is CASSFGGQGGEAFF. This chain connects TRBV12-3 or TRBV12-4 to TRBJ1-1; 9 nucleotides match TRBD1. CDR3 length: 14 amino acids. V shed 3 bases, J shed 7 bases, and the junction held 6 bases outside the gene matches.

V is TRBV6-5 and J is TRBJ2-6; the D is unclear. The CDR3 consists of 11 residues. Germline V gene sequence: CDR1 MNHEY, CDR2 SVGAGI. V was clipped by 6 bases and J by 15 bases, with 12 bases between them. The CDR3 DNA reads TGTGCCAGCAGGGTGGGTTCCACCCTGACTTTC. It is translated as CASRVGSTLTF.

V is TRBV6-5 and J is TRBJ2-3; either TRBD1 or TRBD2 may fit D (6 bases each). This CDR3 has 15 amino acids. V gave up 4 bases and J gave up 6 bases, with 17 bases separating them. CDR1 MNHEY and CDR2 SVGAGI come from the germline V gene. The CDR3 spells CASSLGGGRGDTQYF. The CDR3 nucleotides read TGTGCCAGCAGTTTAGGAGGGGGGCGCGGGGATACGCAGTATTTT.

This clonotype appeared a few times. The CDR3 DNA follows: TGCGCCAGCAGTGACACCGGGAGCGGCTACGAGCAGTACTTC. Translated, it gives CASSDTGSGYEQYF. The chain couples TRBV10-2 to TRBJ2-7, with D possibly being TRBD2 (6 bases). V dropped 3 bases and J dropped 3 bases, with 12 bases sitting between them. This CDR3 has 14 amino acids. Germline-derived CDR1 and CDR2 are WSHSY and SAAADI.

At least ten counts were recorded for this clonotype. The chain links TRBV5-1 to TRBJ2-7; D uncertain. The CDR3 consists of 14 residues. The germline gives CDR1 SGHRS, CDR2 YFSETQ. V gave up 0 bases and J gave up 0 bases, with 7 bases separating them. In nucleotides, the CDR3 is TGCGCCAGCAGCTTGGCGGGCAGCTCCTACGAGCAGTACTTC. Residues: CASSLAGSSYEQYF.

This chain links TRBV20-1 with TRBJ2-1, with D tentatively TRBD2 (7 bases). CDR1 and CDR2 from the germline V gene are DFQATT and SNEGSKA (reference sequence). The CDR3 is 16 amino acids. Deletions cut 2 bases from V and 2 bases from J, with 16 bases between. CDR3 region: CSARILGGGPYNEQFF. In nucleotides, the CDR3 is TGCAGTGCTAGAATCCTGGGGGGGGGCCCCTACAATGAGCAGTTCTTC.

This clonotype was seen only a few times. V usage is TRBV15 and J usage is TRBJ2-3; 7 nucleotides align to TRBD2. CDR3 length equals 15 residues. The V segment lost 0 bases and the J segment 4 bases; nucleotides outside the gene matches: 4. Germline V lookup: CDR1 LNHNV, CDR2 YYDKDF (reference sequence). The CDR3 bases are TGTGCCACCAGCAGAGATAGACGGGGGGCAGATACGCAGTATTTT. It yields the protein CATSRDRRGADTQYF. The full variable domain, its missing parts supplied by reference TRBV15 and TRBJ2-3, is DAMVIQNPRYQVTQFGKPVTLSCSQTLNHNVMYWYQQKSSQAPKLLFHYYDKDFNNEADTPDNFQSRRPNTSFCFLDIRSPGLGDTAMYLCATSRDRRGADTQYFGPGTRLTVL.

A few counts support this clonotype. This chain uses TRBV27 with TRBJ1-4; TRBD1 matches at 8 bases. Germline V gene lookup returns CDR1 MNHEY and CDR2 SMNVEV (reference sequence). The ends lost 8 bases at V and 0 bases at J; junction bases unmatched: 2. This CDR3 comprises 14 residues. CDR3 sequence: CASATGATNEKLFF. In DNA form, the CDR3 reads TGTGCCAGCGCGACAGGGGCAACTAATGAAAAACTGTTTTTT.

The chain combines TRBV27 with TRBJ1-5; weak D call: TRBD1 (6 bases). Germline lookup yields CDR1 MNHEY and CDR2 SMNVEV (reference sequence). This CDR3 spans 14 amino acids. The ends were cut back, 6 bases at V and 5 bases at J, with 14 bases in the middle. The CDR3 reads CASSPQGTDQPQHF. The CDR3 DNA sequence: TGTGCCAGCAGCCCACAGGGAACCGATCAGCCCCAGCATTTT.

The chain links TRBV7-6 to TRBJ2-5; D unclear. Per germline, CDR1 SGHVS and CDR2 FNYEAQ. There are 12 residues in the CDR3. Trimming pared 3 bases from V and 5 bases from J, leaving 7 bases between. This chain's CDR3 is CASSFMAETQYF. CDR3 DNA: TGTGCCAGCAGCTTTATGGCGGAGACCCAGTACTTC.

This clonotype was seen ten or more times. This rearrangement joins TRBV15 to TRBJ2-5, with 9 nucleotides matching TRBD2. CDR1 is LNHNV, CDR2 YYDKDF, per germline (reference sequence). Germline trimming cut 5 bases from V and 0 bases from J; bases unmatched to any gene: 4. The CDR3 covers 15 residues. CDR3 DNA: TGTGCCACCAGCCCGGCGGGAGGGTACCAAGAGACCCAGTACTTC. It translates to CATSPAGGYQETQYF.

This CDR3 reads CASSLNFGPTGAAGYNEQFF. CDR3 nucleotide sequence: TGTGCCAGCAGTTTAAATTTTGGGCCAACTGGGGCCGCCGGATACAATGAGCAGTTCTTC. V is TRBV12-3 or TRBV12-4 and J is TRBJ2-1, with D possibly being TRBD1 (5 bases). CDR3 length: 20 residues. Deletions cut 2 bases from V and 4 bases from J, with 27 bases between.

This clonotype was picked up a small number of times. This chain connects TRBV25-1 to TRBJ2-7; D may be TRBD2 (6 bases). This CDR3 has 15 amino acids. V lost 6 bases and J 5 bases, leaving 20 bases between the germline ends. Per the germline V gene, CDR1 is MGHDK and CDR2 is SYGVNS. CDR3 amino acids: CASSIRDLYIHEQYF. CDR3 DNA: TGTGCCAGCAGCATCCGGGACTTATACATCCACGAGCAGTACTTC.

As for this clonotype: The junction departs from germline at one end; a sequencing error may be responsible. This rearrangement joins TRBV7-6 to TRBJ2-2, with a weak D call TRBD2 (5 bases). The CDR3 length is 16 residues. Germline V gene lookup returns CDR1 SGHVS and CDR2 FNYEAQ. Here the CDR3 DNA reads TGTGCCAGCAGCTTAGAAGCGGTAACGAACACCGGGGAGCTGTCTTTT. This gives the protein CASSLEAVTNTGELSF.